Each of the 2 T cell receptor beta chains below was sequenced from the same sample in a study of shared clonotypes between healthy human individuals. TCRdb's table, derived via immunoSEQ multiplex PCR, lists solely in-frame clones and lacks some. This sample has under 750,000 clones, with 55% to 75% found just once. Sequences were obtained from memory CD4+ T cells sorted from blood. The sample's subset: CD45RA-negative fraction. These receptors were taken from a woman aged 25 to 39 in good health.

The chain has TRBV6-5 and TRBJ2-1; perhaps TRBD2 as D (6 bases). This CDR3 is built from 15 residues. Looked up from germline, CDR1 is MNHEY and CDR2 is SVGAGI. V was trimmed by 4 bases and J by 3 bases, leaving 13 bases between them. This CDR3 reads CASSSGGTIYNEQFF. The CDR3 DNA reads as TGTGCCAGCAGTTCAGGCGGGACCATCTACAATGAGCAGTTCTTC.

This clone was counted between two and nine times. The chain links TRBV4-1 to TRBJ2-7, with 8 positions matching TRBD1. The CDR3 covers 15 residues. V was clipped by 0 bases and J by 3 bases; unmatched bases: 4. Looked up from germline, CDR1 is MGHRA and CDR2 is YSYEKL. CDR3 sequence: CASSQDPGGVYEQYF. The CDR3 nucleotides are TGCGCCAGCAGCCAAGATCCAGGGGGCGTCTACGAGCAGTACTTC.